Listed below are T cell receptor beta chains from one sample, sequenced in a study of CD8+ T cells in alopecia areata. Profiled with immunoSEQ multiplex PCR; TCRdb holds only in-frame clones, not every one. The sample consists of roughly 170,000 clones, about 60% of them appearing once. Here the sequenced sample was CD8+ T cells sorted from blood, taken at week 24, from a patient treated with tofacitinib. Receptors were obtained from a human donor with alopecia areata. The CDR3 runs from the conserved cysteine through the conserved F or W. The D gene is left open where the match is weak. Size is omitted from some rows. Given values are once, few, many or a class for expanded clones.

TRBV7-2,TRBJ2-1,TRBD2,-,CASSTTPGLGPHNEQFF,TGTGCCAGCAGCACGACCCCGGGACTAGGTCCCCACAATGAGCAGTTCTTC
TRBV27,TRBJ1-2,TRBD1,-,CASSPGGAYGYTF,TGTGCCAGCAGTCCAGGGGGCGCCTATGGCTACACCTTC
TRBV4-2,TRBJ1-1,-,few,CASSQVNTEAFF,TGTGCCAGCAGCCAAGTCAACACTGAAGCTTTCTTT
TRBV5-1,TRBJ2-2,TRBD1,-,CASSWTGSNTGELFF,TGCGCCAGCAGCTGGACAGGGTCGAACACCGGGGAGCTGTTTTTT
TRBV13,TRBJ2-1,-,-,CASSPSWGGRGNEQFF,TGTGCCAGCAGCCCGTCGTGGGGGGGCCGGGGCAATGAGCAGTTCTTC
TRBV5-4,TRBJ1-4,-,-,CASSIRGLNEKLFF,TGTGCCAGCAGCATCAGGGGACTTAATGAAAAACTGTTTTTT
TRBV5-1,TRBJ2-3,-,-,CASRRDRTDTQYF,TGCGCCAGCAGACGGGACCGCACAGATACGCAGTATTTT
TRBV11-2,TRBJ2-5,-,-,CASSLGPLQYF,TGTGCCAGCAGCTTAGGGCCGCTCCAGTACTTC
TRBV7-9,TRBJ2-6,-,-,CASPSPGANVLTF,TGTGCCAGCCCCTCCCCTGGGGCCAACGTCCTGACTTTC
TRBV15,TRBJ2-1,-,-,CATSSPLTVTREQFF,TGTGCCACCAGCAGCCCGCTCACAGTTACCCGAGAGCAGTTCTTC
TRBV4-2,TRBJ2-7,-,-,CASSPGLEQYF,TGTGCCAGCAGCCCAGGGTTGGAGCAGTACTTC
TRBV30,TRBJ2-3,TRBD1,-,CAWGGDREPADTQYF,TGTGCCTGGGGCGGGGACAGGGAACCGGCAGATACGCAGTATTTT
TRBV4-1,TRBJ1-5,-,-,CASSRVLNQPQHF,TGCGCCAGCAGCAGAGTCCTCAATCAGCCCCAGCATTTT
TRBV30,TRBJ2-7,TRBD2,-,CAWSPGLAGTYEQYF,TGTGCCTGGAGTCCCGGACTAGCGGGGACCTACGAGCAGTACTTC
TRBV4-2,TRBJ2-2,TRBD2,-,CAGRLGSASGVNTGELFF,TGTGCCGGCCGCCTCGGGTCGGCTAGCGGGGTTAACACCGGGGAGCTGTTTTTT
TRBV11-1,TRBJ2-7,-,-,CASSLEKYTYEQYF,TGTGCCAGCAGCCTGGAGAAGTACACCTACGAGCAGTACTTC
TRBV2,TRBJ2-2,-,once,CASKKGDTGELFF,TGTGCCAGCAAAAAAGGGGACACCGGGGAGCTGTTTTTT
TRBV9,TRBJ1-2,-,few,CASGRLVPDGYTF,TGTGCCAGCGGGAGGTTGGTACCGGATGGCTACACCTTC
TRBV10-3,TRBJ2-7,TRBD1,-,CAIQGAYEQYF,TGTGCCATTCAGGGGGCCTACGAGCAGTACTTC
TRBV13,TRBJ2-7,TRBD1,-,CASSSRDRVYEQYF,TGTGCCAGCAGCTCCCGGGACAGGGTTTACGAGCAGTACTTC
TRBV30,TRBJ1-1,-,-,CAWSVGNTEAFF,TGTGCCTGGAGTGTGGGAAACACTGAAGCTTTCTTT
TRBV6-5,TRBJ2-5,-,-,CASSYRRLETQYF,TGTGCCAGCAGTTACAGGCGCTTGGAGACCCAGTACTTC
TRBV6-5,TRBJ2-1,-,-,CASSYGDSSYNEQFF,TGTGCCAGCAGTTACGGGGATAGCTCCTACAATGAGCAGTTCTTC
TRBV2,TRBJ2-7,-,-,CASGGSPSLTYEQYF,TGTGCCAGCGGGGGTTCGCCCTCCCTAACCTACGAGCAGTACTTC
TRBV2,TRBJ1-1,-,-,CASSLTEAKNTEAFF,TGTGCCAGCAGTCTCACGGAGGCGAAGAACACTGAAGCTTTCTTT
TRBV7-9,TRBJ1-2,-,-,CASSLTEDTF,TGTGCCAGCAGCTTGACAGAGGACACCTTC
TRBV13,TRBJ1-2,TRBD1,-,CASSGPGGAGGYTF,TGTGCCAGCAGCGGTCCAGGGGGTGCCGGTGGCTACACCTTC
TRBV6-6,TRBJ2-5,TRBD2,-,CASTTSGGQETQYF,TGTGCCAGCACCACTAGCGGGGGCCAAGAGACCCAGTACTTC
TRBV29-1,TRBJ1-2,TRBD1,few,CSVPRGQGYGYTF,TGCAGCGTTCCTCGGGGACAGGGCTATGGCTACACCTTC
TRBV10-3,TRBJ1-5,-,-,CAISESGGKNQPQHF,TGTGCCATCAGTGAGTCCGGCGGAAAAAATCAGCCCCAGCATTTT
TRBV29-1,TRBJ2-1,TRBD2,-,CSVEVGLDYNEQFF,TGCAGCGTTGAGGTAGGACTAGATTACAATGAGCAGTTCTTC
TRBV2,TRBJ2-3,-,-,CASVETHLNTDTQYF,TGTGCCAGCGTCGAGACACATCTAAACACAGATACGCAGTATTTT
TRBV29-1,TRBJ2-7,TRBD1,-,CSVERQGQGYEQYF,TGCAGCGTTGAACGACAGGGGCAGGGCTACGAGCAGTACTTC
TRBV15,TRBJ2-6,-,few,CATSGRGSSGANVLTF,TGTGCCACCAGCGGCCGGGGCTCCTCTGGGGCCAACGTCCTGACTTTC
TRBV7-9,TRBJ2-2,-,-,CASSPTRGNPNTGELFF,TGTGCCAGCAGCCCTACCCGAGGAAATCCGAACACCGGGGAGCTGTTTTTT
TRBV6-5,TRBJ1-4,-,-,CASSFSGRAGEKLFF,TGTGCCAGCAGTTTCTCAGGAAGGGCGGGGGAAAAACTGTTTTTT
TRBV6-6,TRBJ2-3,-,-,CASSSFGRADTQYF,TGTGCCAGCAGCTCCTTTGGTAGGGCAGATACGCAGTATTTT
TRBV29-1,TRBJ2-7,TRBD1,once,CSVRQGSYEQYF,TGCAGCGTCCGACAGGGCTCCTACGAGCAGTACTTC
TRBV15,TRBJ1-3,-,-,CATSRPDRSSGNTIYF,TGTGCCACCAGCAGACCAGACAGGTCCTCTGGAAACACCATATATTTT
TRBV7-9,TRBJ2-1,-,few,CASSLGGISYNEQFF,TGTGCCAGCAGCTTGGGCGGAATTTCCTACAATGAGCAGTTCTTC
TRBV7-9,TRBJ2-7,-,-,CASSLGNEQYF,TGTGCCAGCAGCTTAGGAAACGAGCAGTACTTC
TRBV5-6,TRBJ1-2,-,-,CASSFGAGQGYTF,TGTGCCAGCAGTTTCGGGGCAGGGCAAGGCTACACCTTC